Following are 32 T cell receptor beta chains from one sample sequenced in a study of T cell repertoires in cytomegalovirus infection. TCRdb ran MiXCR on the reads and lists one entry per CDR3 protein. The sample has approximately 990,000 distinct CDR3 sequences; 30% to 40% are singletons. No antigens are known for them. The sequencing used cultured CD8+ T cells from PBMCs, collected from culture after CMV antigen stimulation. The source of these receptors is a human donor in good health (CMV status not recorded). Some clones in this sample may be carry-over from other donors' samples.

The chain links TRBV9 to TRBJ2-1; possibly TRBD1 or TRBD2 for D (5 bases each). Deletions cut 0 bases from V and 8 bases from J, with 15 bases between. The CDR3 runs 15 residues. Per germline, CDR1 SGDLS and CDR2 YYNGEE. The CDR3 protein is CASSVAIQAGDEQFF. The CDR3 nucleotides read TGTGCCAGCAGCGTAGCTATACAGGCCGGGGATGAGCAGTTCTTC.

The chain has TRBV27 and TRBJ2-5; 7 bases agree with TRBD1. Germline V gives CDR1 MNHEY, CDR2 SMNVEV (reference sequence). This CDR3 spans 14 amino acids. The trim removed 9 bases at V and 1 base at J, leaving 8 bases unmatched. This chain's CDR3 is CASKYGTAQETQYF. CDR3 bases: TGTGCCAGTAAATACGGGACAGCCCAAGAGACCCAGTACTTC.

Of note for this clonotype: At one boundary the junction diverges from the germline segment, which might be a read error. V usage is TRBV10-1 and J usage is TRBJ1-2; TRBD1 matches 7 bases. CDR1 is WNHNN, CDR2 SYGVQD, per germline (reference sequence). The CDR3 has 15 residues. The CDR3 coding sequence is TGCGCCAGCAGTGCGGGTAACAGGGGCAACTATAGCTACACCTTC. Translating gives CASSAGNRGNYSYTF.

This rearrangement joins TRBV4-1 to TRBJ1-5, with D possibly being TRBD1 (6 bases). Germline values: CDR1 MGHRA, CDR2 YSYEKL. The CDR3 contains 15 residues. Trimming removed 0 bases from V and 3 bases from J, with 9 bases in between. The CDR3 DNA follows: TGCGCCAGCAGCCAAGATACAGGGCACAATCAGCCCCAGCATTTT. This encodes CASSQDTGHNQPQHF.

The chain joins TRBV6-2 or TRBV6-3 to TRBJ2-7, with 8 bases matching TRBD2. This CDR3 spans 14 amino acids. V gave up 6 bases and J gave up 3 bases; unmatched junction bases: 7. Germline-derived CDR1 and CDR2 are MNHEY and SVGEGT. DNA of the CDR3: TGTGCCAGCAGGGGGACGAGCGGGGGCTACGAGCAGTACGTC. This codes for CASRGTSGGYEQYV.

Ten or more counts support this clonotype. V usage is TRBV4-3 and J usage is TRBJ2-2, with D tentatively TRBD1 (5 bases). Per germline, CDR1 LGHNA and CDR2 YSLEER. With 3 bases removed from V and 0 bases from J, the gap between germline ends came to 5 bases. This CDR3 has 14 amino acids. The CDR3 loop reads CASSQTANTGELFF. The DNA for the CDR3 is TGCGCCAGCAGCCAGACAGCGAACACCGGGGAGCTGTTTTTT.

The chain carries TRBV12-3 or TRBV12-4 and TRBJ1-3; TRBD1 might be the D (6 bases). Trimming removed 5 bases from V and 4 bases from J, with 15 bases in between. The CDR3 consists of 15 residues. The CDR3 sequence is CASSETGTRGNTIYF. In DNA form, the CDR3 reads TGTGCCAGCAGTGAGACCGGGACACGGGGAAACACCATATATTTT.

This clonotype has more than one count but fewer than ten. The chain joins TRBV19 to TRBJ2-1, with no clear D. The germline gives CDR1 LNHDA, CDR2 SQIVND (reference sequence). V lost 2 bases, J lost 3 bases, and 11 bases lay in between. CDR3 size: 15 residues. DNA for the CDR3: TGTGCCAGTAGTATATCTGGACCACTCTACAATGAGCAGTTCTTC. Encoded protein: CASSISGPLYNEQFF. The whole variable domain, filled in from reference TRBV19 and TRBJ2-1, reads DGGITQSPKYLFRKEGQNVTLSCEQNLNHDAMYWYRQDPGQGLRLIYYSQIVNDFQKGDIAEGYSVSREKKESFPLTVTSAQKNPTAFYLCASSISGPLYNEQFFGPGTRLTVL.

V is TRBV12-3 or TRBV12-4 and J is TRBJ1-1, with D possibly matching TRBD1 (5 bases). The V and J ends lost 2 bases and 0 bases respectively, with 13 bases between them. The CDR3 loop spans 16 amino acids. DNA for the CDR3: TGTGCCAGCAGTTTACCTCGGGGCAGAATGAACACTGAAGCTTTCTTT. Translated, it gives CASSLPRGRMNTEAFF.

The chain couples TRBV6-2 or TRBV6-3 to TRBJ2-2, with D possibly being TRBD1 or TRBD2 (5 bases each). The germline V gene encodes CDR1 MNHEY and CDR2 SVGEGT. The CDR3 has 15 residues. V was trimmed by 5 bases and J by 1 base, leaving 11 bases between them. In DNA form, the CDR3 reads TGTGCCAGCAGTACCCGGGACGGGAACACCGGGGAGCTGTTTTTT. Protein: CASSTRDGNTGELFF.

The V call is TRBV9, the J call TRBJ2-3; possible D gene TRBD2, 5 bases. Trimming took off 0 bases at V and 2 bases at J, with 10 bases between the two ends. The CDR3 length is 15 residues. The V gene's germline CDR1 is SGDLS and CDR2 YYNGEE. CDR3 sequence: CASSVGGRITDTQYF. DNA of the CDR3: TGTGCCAGCAGCGTAGGCGGGCGGATCACAGATACGCAGTATTTT.

This chain uses TRBV6-2 or TRBV6-3 with TRBJ1-2; tentatively, D is TRBD1 (5 bases). Trimming cost V 7 bases and J 4 bases, with 13 bases left between them. The CDR3 length is 13 residues. The germline V gene encodes CDR1 MNHEY and CDR2 SVGEGT. The CDR3 DNA is TGTGCCAGCACCTGGGGCCCAAGCTATGGCTACACCTTC. Translating gives CASTWGPSYGYTF.

The V call is TRBV19, the J call TRBJ2-1; D uncertain. CDR1 is LNHDA and CDR2 is SQIVND in the germline V gene (reference sequence). The CDR3 spans 13 residues. V lost 2 bases and J lost 6, with 8 bases in between. The chain's CDR3 is CASSIMTSNEQFF. DNA for the CDR3: TGTGCCAGTAGTATAATGACCAGCAATGAGCAGTTCTTC.

This clonotype was detected only a few times. The V and J genes are TRBV7-9 and TRBJ2-1; TRBD2 agrees at 13 bases. V was pared by 5 bases and J by 8 bases, with 9 bases of the junction left unmatched. CDR1 and CDR2 (germline): SEHNR, FQNEAQ (reference sequence). The CDR3 is made up of 16 amino acids. Here the CDR3 reads CASSGRTSGGWDEQFF. CDR3 in DNA: TGTGCCAGCAGCGGAAGGACTAGCGGGGGTTGGGATGAGCAGTTCTTC.

This clonotype was detected a few times. This chain joins TRBV2 and TRBJ2-3; either TRBD1 or TRBD2 may fit D (5 bases each). Germline CDR1 SNHLY, CDR2 FYNNEI. V gave up 8 bases and J gave up 5 bases, with 11 bases separating them. This CDR3 contains 12 residues. CDR3 loop: CASLRGVDTQYF. The CDR3 DNA reads as TGTGCCAGCTTGAGGGGAGTAGATACGCAGTATTTT.

The chain employs TRBV12-3 or TRBV12-4 and TRBJ2-5; 10 bases line up with TRBD2. The junction had 11 bases not matched to a gene; V was cut back by 10 bases and J by 9 bases. The CDR3 totals 13 residues. The DNA of the CDR3 is TGTGCCACCTCCCTTAGCGGGGGGAGGGCCCAGTACTTC. It is translated as CATSLSGGRAQYF.

In its sample, this clonotype was seen a few times. This clone may be a read error of a much larger clone one base away. This chain links TRBV11-3 with TRBJ1-1; D might be TRBD1 (5 bases). Germline lookup yields CDR1 SGHNT and CDR2 YENEEA. CDR3 length: 12 residues. V shed 5 bases and J shed 6 bases, with 10 bases lying between them. CDR3 sequence: CASSDGGAEAFF. DNA for the CDR3: TGTGCCAGCAGCGATGGGGGGGCTGAAGCTTTCTTT.

The chain employs TRBV27 and TRBJ1-5; weak D call: TRBD1 (5 bases). CDR1 is MNHEY, CDR2 SMNVEV, per germline (reference sequence). Between the trimmed V and J ends, which lost 4 bases and 4 bases, there was a span of 17 bases. This CDR3 spans 16 amino acids. CDR3 nucleotides: TGTGCCAGCAGTTACGGGGGTACCCCACTTAATCAGCCCCAGCATTTT. This encodes CASSYGGTPLNQPQHF.

The chain has TRBV6-5 and TRBJ2-5; D is perhaps TRBD2 (6 bases). This CDR3 has 14 residues. V lost 6 bases and J lost 5, with 16 bases in between. Germline V gene lookup returns CDR1 MNHEY and CDR2 SVGAGI. The DNA for the CDR3 is TGTGCCAGCAGGCCTTCTAGCGCGGTCGAGACCCAGTACTTC. Its translation: CASRPSSAVETQYF.

Only a few counts were recorded for this clonotype. The chain is built from TRBV7-9 and TRBJ2-5; the D is unclear. Germline V CDR1 and CDR2: SEHNR, FQNEAQ (reference sequence). The V end was cut by 5 bases, the J end by 3 bases, with 16 bases between. There are 15 residues in the CDR3. CDR3 sequence reads: CASSPKVDRKETQYF. CDR3 sequence (DNA): TGTGCCAGCAGCCCAAAGGTGGATAGAAAAGAGACCCAGTACTTC.

The chain's CDR3 is CASSPPYTRYNEQFF. The DNA of the CDR3 is TGTGCCAGCTCACCACCGTATACCCGTTACAATGAGCAGTTCTTC. The chain combines TRBV18 with TRBJ2-1, with D unclear. The CDR3 has 15 residues. V shed 0 bases and J shed 4 bases, with 10 bases lying between them. CDR1 KGHSH and CDR2 LQKENI come from the germline V gene.

The chain joins TRBV6-5 to TRBJ2-5; 8 nucleotides match TRBD2. CDR1 is MNHEY, CDR2 SVGAGI, per germline. Trimming cost V 5 bases and J 3 bases; bases outside gene matches: 5. CDR3 length equals 14 residues. The CDR3 reads CASSLFSGEETQYF. For the CDR3, the DNA is TGTGCCAGCAGTCTCTTTAGCGGGGAAGAGACCCAGTACTTC.

This clonotype was detected a few times. The CDR3 DNA follows: TGTGCCAGCAGTGAATTACACGCCGGGACTAGCTCCTACAATGAGCAGTTCTTC. Translation: CASSELHAGTSSYNEQFF. This chain connects TRBV2 to TRBJ2-1; 8 positions agree with TRBD2. The trim removed 2 bases at V and 0 bases at J, leaving 9 bases unmatched. Per the germline V gene, CDR1 is SNHLY and CDR2 is FYNNEI. CDR3 length equals 18 residues.

This clonotype was recorded a few times. This chain uses TRBV7-3 with TRBJ2-2; D is possibly TRBD2 (6 bases). Trimming shortened V by 5 bases and J by 4 bases, and 14 bases separated the two germline ends. Germline CDR1 and CDR2: SGHTA and FQGTGA. This CDR3 has 15 amino acids. This CDR3 reads CASSPSGLLTGELFF. DNA of the CDR3: TGTGCCAGCAGCCCGTCCGGACTACTCACCGGGGAGCTGTTTTTT.

The CDR3 nucleotides read TGTGCCAGCAGTTGGGGACTAGCGGGGGATGAGACCCAGTACTTC. Protein sequence: CASSWGLAGDETQYF. The chain recombines TRBV6-6 with TRBJ2-5, with 14 bases matching TRBD2. The germline CDR1 and CDR2 sequences are MNHNY and SVGAGI (reference sequence). This CDR3 has 15 residues. V lost 4 bases to trimming and J lost 5 bases; unmatched junction nucleotides: 3.

The chain carries TRBV6-6 and TRBJ1-4; D remains ambiguous. The CDR3 consists of 12 residues. Trimming left V 0 bases short and J 8 bases short, with 4 bases between. The germline CDR1 and CDR2 sequences are MNHNY and SVGAGI (reference sequence). The CDR3 DNA sequence: TGTGCCAGCAGTTACTCCTCCGAAAAACTGTTTTTT. Amino acid sequence: CASSYSSEKLFF.

Of note for this clonotype: One end of the junction varies from germline; a read error may be responsible. The chain recombines TRBV12-3 or TRBV12-4 with TRBJ1-2, with 7 positions matching TRBD1. This CDR3 is 14 amino acids long. CDR3 DNA: TGTGTCAGCAGGCCGGGACAGAGCTCCTATGGCTACACCTTC. It codes for CVSRPGQSSYGYTF.

The CDR3 DNA reads as TGTGCCAGCAGCCCGCGGACAGGCCTTTACTCTGGGGCCAACGTCCTGACTTTC. It codes for CASSPRTGLYSGANVLTF. The rearrangement links TRBV9 to TRBJ2-6; TRBD1 matches 7 bases. V lost 4 bases and J lost 0; bases outside the gene matches: 10. CDR3 length equals 18 residues. In germline, CDR1 is SGDLS, CDR2 YYNGEE.

There are a few counts of this clonotype. This chain uses TRBV7-9 with TRBJ1-5; D gene unclear. This CDR3 spans 16 amino acids. Germline V lookup: CDR1 SEHNR, CDR2 FQNEAQ (reference sequence). Trimming took 1 base from V and 4 from J, leaving 14 bases between them. The CDR3 spells CASSLGPRGANQPQHF. The DNA for the CDR3 is TGTGCCAGCAGCTTAGGCCCTCGGGGAGCGAATCAGCCCCAGCATTTT.

This clonotype was counted only a few times. This rearrangement joins TRBV6-2 or TRBV6-3 to TRBJ2-7; D may be TRBD1 (6 bases). V lost 4 bases and J lost 3, with 13 bases in between. Germline V CDR1 and CDR2: MNHEY, SVGEGT. CDR3 length: 14 residues. The CDR3 sequence is CASSFGRGNYEQYV. In nucleotides, the CDR3 is TGTGCCAGCAGTTTCGGCAGGGGCAACTACGAGCAGTACGTC.

This rearrangement joins TRBV6-2 or TRBV6-3 to TRBJ2-1; D is perhaps TRBD2 (6 bases). V was shortened by 6 bases and J by 4 bases, with 19 bases between the two germline ends. This CDR3 comprises 16 residues. Germline V CDR1 and CDR2: MNHEY, SVGEGT. The chain's CDR3 is CASSLRGTWVYNEQFF. As DNA, the CDR3 is TGTGCCAGCAGCCTCCGGGGGACTTGGGTTTACAATGAGCAGTTCTTC.

Regarding this clonotype: At one end, the junction sequence differs from germline, possibly due to a read error. The rearrangement uses TRBV27 and TRBJ1-1; D not resolved. CDR1 and CDR2 from the germline V gene are MNHEY and SMNVEV (reference sequence). CDR3 length equals 14 residues. CDR3 amino acids: CANSLWQTNTEAFF. CDR3 coding DNA: TGTGCCAACAGTTTATGGCAGACAAACACTGAAGCTTTCTTT.